These 5 T cell receptor beta chains originate from one sample sequenced in a study of OX40 agonist ivuxolimab in advanced cancers. Libraries were prepared by immunoSEQ multiplex PCR; TCRdb keeps only in-frame clonotypes and omits some of them. The sample holds approximately 69,000 clones, around 87% seen once. The sample here was CD4+ or CD8+ T cells sorted from blood, taken in a trial of the OX40 agonist ivuxolimab. These TCRs come from an adult with an advanced solid tumor such as melanoma, head and neck, liver or kidney cancer.

The rearrangement links TRBV19 to TRBJ2-7; a possible D gene is TRBD1 (6 bases). The ends were cut back, 10 bases at V and 2 bases at J, with 15 bases in the middle. The CDR3 length is 13 residues. Germline-derived CDR1 and CDR2 are LNHDA and SQIVND (reference sequence). The CDR3: CAKTTGVAYEQYF. The DNA for the CDR3 is TGTGCCAAAACGACAGGCGTCGCCTACGAGCAGTACTTC.

This chain joins TRBV19 and TRBJ2-7; 7 positions match TRBD2. Germline V lookup: CDR1 LNHDA, CDR2 SQIVND (reference sequence). CDR3 length: 15 residues. Trimming cost V 5 bases and J 4 bases; bases outside gene matches: 11. CDR3 loop: CASSALRGGGYEQYF. The CDR3 DNA reads as TGTGCCAGTAGTGCCCTCCGTGGGGGGGGATACGAGCAGTACTTC.

Notes on this clone: Germline is not matched at one junction end, which may reflect a read error. The J gene is TRBJ2-7, the V gene TRBV5-1; no clear D. CDR1 and CDR2 from the germline V gene are SGHRS and YFSETQ. This CDR3 region has 13 residues. The CDR3 protein is CASNFQVSYEQYF. CDR3 DNA sequence: TGTGCCAGCAACTTCCAGGTCTCCTACGAGCAGTACTTC.

The chain links TRBV4-1 to TRBJ2-1, with D hard to call. The germline V and J ends were trimmed by 1 base and 4 bases, with 11 bases remaining between them. The germline gives CDR1 MGHRA, CDR2 YSYEKL. The CDR3 extends over 15 amino acids. The CDR3 DNA reads as TGCGCCAGCAGCCAAGGTATCCCGGAATACAATGAGCAGTTCTTC. This sequence encodes CASSQGIPEYNEQFF.

The V gene is TRBV2, the J gene TRBJ2-5, with 8 bases that match TRBD1. With the DNA end fitting TRBJ2-7 better, the J assignment may be wrong. The germline CDR1 and CDR2 sequences are SNHLY and FYNNEI. The CDR3 has 15 residues. For the CDR3, the DNA is TGTGCCAGCACCCAGGGGGCTTGGCCCTCCTACGAGCAGTACTTC. Translating gives CASTQGAWPSYEQYF.